The clone carrying this T cell receptor (beta chain) has ten or more counts. Antigen specificity is unknown. Looked up from germline, CDR1 is SGHDN and CDR2 is FVKESK. V lost 0 bases, J lost 9 bases, and 12 bases lay in between. The CDR3 totals 13 residues. TCRdb ran MiXCR on the 5' RACE reads and lists one entry per CDR3 protein. The data show about 28,000 distinct CDR3 sequences, 6% seen once. This entry is derived from a study of early T cells in non-severe SARS-CoV-2 infection. Findings and caveats of the study: Private and CD4 specificities were missed by VDJdb matching, skewed to anti-spike CD8.

This TCR was sampled from an adult who was a healthcare worker with PCR-confirmed SARS-CoV-2 infection or an uninfected control (not recorded which). The chain links TRBV14 to TRBJ2-7; possibly TRBD1 or TRBD2 for D (5 bases each). Source: whole blood, taken at baseline. This CDR3 is CASSQERGSWQYF. The CDR3 nucleotides read TGTGCCAGCAGCCAAGAGAGGGGTTCTTGGCAGTACTTC.